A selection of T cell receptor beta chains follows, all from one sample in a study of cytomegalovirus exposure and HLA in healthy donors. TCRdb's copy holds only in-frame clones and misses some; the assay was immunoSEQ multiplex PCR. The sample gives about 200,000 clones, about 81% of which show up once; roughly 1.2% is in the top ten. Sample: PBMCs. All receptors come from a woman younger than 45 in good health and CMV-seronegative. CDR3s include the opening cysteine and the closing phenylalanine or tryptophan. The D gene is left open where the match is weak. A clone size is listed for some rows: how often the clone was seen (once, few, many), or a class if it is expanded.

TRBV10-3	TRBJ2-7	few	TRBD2	CAITPRTSNDEQYF	TGTGCCATCACTCCCCGGACTAGTAACGACGAGCAGTACTTC
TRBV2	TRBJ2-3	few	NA	CASRGSLSGRSTDTQYF	TGTGCCAGCAGGGGCTCCCTAAGCGGGCGTAGCACAGATACGCAGTATTTT
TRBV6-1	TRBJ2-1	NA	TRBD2	CASQTGLAIYNEQFF	TGTGCCAGCCAGACCGGACTAGCGATCTACAATGAGCAGTTCTTC
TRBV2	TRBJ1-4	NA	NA	CASRPGDLLTNEKLFF	TGTGCCAGCAGGCCAGGGGACCTATTAACTAATGAAAAACTGTTTTTT
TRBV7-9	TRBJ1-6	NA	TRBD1	CASSLGSAGGSPLHF	TGTGCCAGCAGCTTAGGGTCGGCAGGGGGGTCACCCCTCCACTTT
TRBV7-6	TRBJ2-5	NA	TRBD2	CASSLGPLREGETQYF	TGTGCCAGCAGCTTGGGGCCCTTGCGGGAGGGGGAGACCCAGTACTTC
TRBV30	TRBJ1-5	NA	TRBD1	CAWSVQFGTGDGQPQHF	TGTGCCTGGAGTGTACAGTTCGGGACAGGGGATGGTCAGCCCCAGCATTTT
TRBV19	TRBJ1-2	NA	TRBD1	CASSVSQGAVGYTF	TGTGCCAGTAGTGTATCCCAGGGGGCAGTAGGCTACACCTTC
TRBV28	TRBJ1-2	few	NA	CASRGRVYGYTF	TGTGCCAGCAGGGGCAGGGTCTATGGCTACACCTTC
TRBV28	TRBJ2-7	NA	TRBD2	CASSFPSGREIYEQYF	TGTGCCAGCAGTTTTCCGTCGGGGAGGGAAATCTACGAGCAGTACTTC
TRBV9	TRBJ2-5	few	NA	CASSVATQETQYF	TGTGCCAGCAGCGTAGCTACTCAAGAGACCCAGTACTTC
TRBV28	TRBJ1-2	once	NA	CASRGTSDGYTF	TGTGCCAGCAGGGGGACAAGCGATGGCTACACCTTC
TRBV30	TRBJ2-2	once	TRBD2	CAWRGRERGIGELFF	TGTGCCTGGAGGGGGCGGGAGCGGGGAATCGGGGAGCTGTTTTTT
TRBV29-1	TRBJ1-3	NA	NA	CSVEIQGYSGNTIYF	TGCAGCGTTGAGATTCAGGGGTACTCTGGAAACACCATATATTTT